This T cell receptor (beta chain) is drawn from a study of T cells in Graves' hyperthyroidism and ophthalmopathy. As for the study in general: Once the initial diagnosis was made, peripheral blood was obtained before any treatment.

Researchers took RNA transcripts and amplified the TCR beta CDR3 regions from them. A first-round RT-PCR of the TCR CDR3 used the HTBI primer set. TCRdb recomputed calls from the multiplex PCR reads with MiXCR, one row per CDR3 protein. The sample yields about half a million distinct CDR3 sequences, roughly 24% seen once. This clonotype was detected ten times or more. Its matching antigen is unknown. A NOSPECS grade of at least 4, a Clinical Activity Score of at least 3 and duration under 3 months were recorded in ophthalmopathy patients. Cells are PBMCs isolated from about 10 ml of fresh blood. The study, taken as a whole, reports: Appearing also in blood were most of the thyroid clonotypes expanded above 0.001.

The germline V gene has CDR1 KGHDR and CDR2 SFDVKD. The CDR3 has 12 residues. Trimming pared 9 bases from V and 6 bases from J, leaving 14 bases between. Sequenced material: blood. The chain employs TRBV24-1 and TRBJ2-7, with no clear D. The TCR originated in a woman aged 30 to 39 with Graves' ophthalmopathy. CDR3 sequence: CATSTERSEQYF. CDR3 bases: TGTGCCACCTCAACAGAGAGGAGCGAGCAGTACTTC.